The clone carrying this T cell receptor (beta chain) turned up a few times. Its antigen is not identified. The protocol was immunoSEQ multiplex PCR, while the TCRdb copy is restricted to in-frame clones and leaves out a portion. The data contain over 100,000 clones, approximately 90% of them singletons. The data belong to a study of T cell responses to AZD1222 COVID-19 vaccine. Germline loops: CDR1 SGHRS, CDR2 YFSETQ. Trimming cost V 4 bases and J 4 bases, with 8 bases left between them. This CDR3 region has 13 residues. Findings and limits, study-wide: Spike was spanned by vaccine-associated CD4 TCRs, which were dominant at 160-218 and 743-854. Targeting of unmutated variant regions was reportedly seen in nearly half of spike-specific TCRs. Spike-specific TCR breadth and depth went up after people got two AZD1222 doses.

This receptor was identified in an adult in good health. The input for sequencing was peripheral blood, taken on day 0 of AZD1222 vaccination. The gene calls are TRBV5-1 and TRBJ2-2; D gene unclear. The CDR3 DNA reads TGCGCCAGCAGCCCTACAGCCACCGGGGAGCTGTTTTTT. As protein: CASSPTATGELFF.